This TCR beta chain derives from a study of T-cell reconstitution after alpha-beta-depleted transplantation in children (dated by TCRdb to the mid-2010s). The study in broad terms: Using TCR repertoire profiling, the study followed T-cell immune reconstitution in a quantitative way in children after TCRalphabeta/CD19-depleted allogeneic hematopoietic cell transplantation.

Libraries were made using PCR. Data came from an Illumina HiSeq 2500. TCR libraries were prepared with molecular barcoding, using unique molecular identifiers to normalize TCRbeta repertoire quantification. TCRdb passed the public sequencing reads through fastp at Q25 and MiXCR, retaining productive beta sequences. Merged by CDR3 protein, the rows form single entries marked with the most common genes and DNA. The sample profile shows over 550,000 distinct CDR3 sequences; 10% of them were found once. The ten largest clones take up about 4.3% of the sample. This clonotype was counted ten times or more. It has no known antigen specificity. No clone much larger than this one lies a single base away; base qualities are absent. The junction carries 9 bases between V and J, which are trimmed by 0 bases and 0 bases respectively. CDR1 and CDR2 are read off the germline V gene (reference sequence) as DFQATT and SNEGSKA. The CDR3 sequence holds 14 residues, the cysteine and phenylalanine included. Solely the CDR3 DNA is kept, with 42 bases framed from the first base.

The clonotype comes from a human donor who donated a stem cell graft to a child with acute myeloid leukemia. The chain links TRBV20-1 with TRBJ2-7, with the D segment identity uncertain. The source was PBMCs from the stem cell graft donor, collected from the stem cell graft. The nucleotide sequence reads TGCAGTGCTAGAGATCTCCGGGTCTCCTACGAGCAGTACTTC. This yields the protein CSARDLRVSYEQYF.